The clone carrying this TCR beta chain was counted between two and nine times. Its antigen is unknown. Only in-frame clones appear in the TCRdb table, and some are missing; sequencing was by immunoSEQ multiplex PCR. This sample has around 400,000 clones, with 80% to 90% found just once. This record comes from a study of Ad26.COV2.S vaccination and SARS-CoV-2 variants. About the study: Ad26.COV2.S shots went into the muscle once or twice, 56 days apart.

The sample's treatment: 15 to 20 received Ad26.COV2.S at low or high dose, single or two shots; about 5 received placebo; per-sample allocation not given. The study sampled participants on day 63 after the first vaccine or placebo injection. An Ad26 vector that expressed Wuhan-strain SARS-CoV-2 spike constituted the vaccine. Study-level points and caveats: Spike-specific TCR breadth in vaccine recipients exceeded that seen in placebo recipients. Spike-specific responses of CD8+ and CD4+ T cells were reported to display substantial breadth after vaccination.

The sequenced sample was peripheral blood, obtained in a trial of Ad26.COV2.S vaccine versus placebo. This TCR derives from a person between 18 and 60 years old who received the Ad26.COV2.S COVID-19 vaccine or a placebo.

The DNA for the CDR3 is TGTGCCAGCACCACAGACAGGGGGAGAAATTCACCCCTCCACTTT. The encoded protein is CASTTDRGRNSPLHF. This chain links TRBV2 with TRBJ1-6; 9 nucleotides align to TRBD1. CDR1 and CDR2 (germline): SNHLY, FYNNEI. V shed 7 bases, J shed 7 bases, and the junction held 8 bases outside the gene matches. The CDR3 covers 15 residues.